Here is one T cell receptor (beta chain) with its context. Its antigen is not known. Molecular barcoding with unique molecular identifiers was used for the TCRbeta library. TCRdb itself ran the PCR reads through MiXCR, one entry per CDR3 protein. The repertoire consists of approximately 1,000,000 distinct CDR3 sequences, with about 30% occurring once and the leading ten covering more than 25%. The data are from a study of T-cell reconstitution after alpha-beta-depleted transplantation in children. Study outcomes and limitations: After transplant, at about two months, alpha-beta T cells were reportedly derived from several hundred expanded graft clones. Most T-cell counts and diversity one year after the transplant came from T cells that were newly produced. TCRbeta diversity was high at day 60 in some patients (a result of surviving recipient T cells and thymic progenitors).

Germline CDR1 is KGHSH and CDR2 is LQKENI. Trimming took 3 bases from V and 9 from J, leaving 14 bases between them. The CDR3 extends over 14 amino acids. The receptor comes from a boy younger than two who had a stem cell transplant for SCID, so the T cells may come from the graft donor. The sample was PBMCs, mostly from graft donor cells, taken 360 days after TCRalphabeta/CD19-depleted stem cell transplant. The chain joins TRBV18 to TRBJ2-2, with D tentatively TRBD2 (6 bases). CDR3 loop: CASSPQGGDRELFF. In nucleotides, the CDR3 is TGTGCCAGCTCACCCCAAGGCGGGGACCGGGAGCTGTTTTTT.